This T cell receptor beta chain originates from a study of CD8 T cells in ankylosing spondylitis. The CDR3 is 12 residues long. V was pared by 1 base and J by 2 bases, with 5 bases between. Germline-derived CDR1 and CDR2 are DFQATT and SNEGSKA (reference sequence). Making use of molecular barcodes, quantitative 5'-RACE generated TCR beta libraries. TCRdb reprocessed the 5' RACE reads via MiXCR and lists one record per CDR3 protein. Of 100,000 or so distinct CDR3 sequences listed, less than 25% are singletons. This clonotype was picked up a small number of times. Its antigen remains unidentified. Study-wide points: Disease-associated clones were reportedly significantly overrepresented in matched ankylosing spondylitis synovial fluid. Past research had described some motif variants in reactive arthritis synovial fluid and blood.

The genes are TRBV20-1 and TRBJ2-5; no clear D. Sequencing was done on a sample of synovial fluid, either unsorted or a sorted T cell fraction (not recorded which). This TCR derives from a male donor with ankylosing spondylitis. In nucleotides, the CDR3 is TGCAGTGCTAGAGTTCTGCAAGAGACCCAGTACTTC. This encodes CSARVLQETQYF.